A selection of T cell receptor beta chains follows, all from one sample in a study of regulatory dendritic cells for organ transplantation. These TCRs are of unknown antigen specificity. Produced via immunoSEQ multiplex PCR; TCRdb's table is partial and in-frame only. This table has over 10,000 clones, around nine tenths appearing once. Sequencing used naive CD8+ T cells from blood cultured with regulatory dendritic cells. The receptors derive from a human donor in good health. Both conserved end residues are part of each CDR3. Rows give clone size only sometimes, using once, few, many, or a class for an expanded clone.

cdr3_length j_call v_call clone_size cdr3_aa
13 TRBJ1-2 TRBV6-4 . CASSATVEYGYTF
16 TRBJ1-1 TRBV4-3 . CASSQALPGVWTEAFF
15 TRBJ1-4 TRBV4-3 once CASSHLLRTNEKLFF
15 TRBJ1-6 TRBV6-5 . CASSPPEGKNSPLHF
16 TRBJ1-5 TRBV27 . CASSSQGLLSNQPQHF
18 TRBJ2-4 TRBV27 . CASSLYWESGIAKNIQYF
18 TRBJ1-6 TRBV7-8 . CASSLTGSVFSYNSPLHF
15 TRBJ2-3 TRBV5-5 . CASSPGRGFTDTQYF
12 TRBJ2-7 TRBV7-9 . CASSLAAYEQYF
13 TRBJ2-3 TRBV30 . CAWSSGITDTQYF
16 TRBJ2-1 TRBV5-4 . CASSRRGLGLVNEQFF
13 TRBJ1-1 TRBV9 . CASSVGGRTEAFF
17 TRBJ1-1 TRBV19 . CASSIAFEGFMNTEAFF
15 TRBJ2-7 TRBV29-1 . CSVEAIRTGVFEQYF
18 TRBJ2-7 TRBV4-3 . CASSQGTSGRDISYEQYF